Listed here are 26 T cell receptor beta chains from one sample, sequenced in a study of Ad26.COV2.S vaccination and SARS-CoV-2 variants. Indicated treatment: around 19 received Ad26.COV2.S at low or high dose, single or two shots; 5 received placebo; per-sample allocation not given. All samples were drawn on day 63, counting from the first vaccine or placebo injection. Libraries were prepared by immunoSEQ multiplex PCR; TCRdb keeps only in-frame clonotypes and omits some of them. Here the sample spans approximately 350,000 clones, roughly 84% being singletons. This specimen was peripheral blood, taken in a trial of Ad26.COV2.S vaccine versus placebo. The source of these receptors is a person aged 18 to 65 who received the Ad26.COV2.S COVID-19 vaccine or a placebo.

This chain links TRBV7-6 with TRBJ1-6, with 7 bases matching TRBD1. The CDR3 runs to 16 residues. Unmatched junction bases numbered 6, after V lost 5 bases and J lost 2 bases. Germline assignment: CDR1 SGHVS and CDR2 FNYEAQ. The CDR3 region has the DNA TGTGCCAGCAGCCAACAGGGGATGACCTATAATTCACCCCTCCACTTT. Amino acids: CASSQQGMTYNSPLHF.

The V and J genes are TRBV4-3 and TRBJ2-1; 12 bases line up with TRBD2. Germline assignment: CDR1 LGHNA and CDR2 YSLEER. Trimming at V came to 3 bases and at J to 4 bases, leaving 4 bases not matched to a gene. This CDR3 is built from 16 residues. The CDR3 loop is CASSHLLAGGYNEQFF. The CDR3 DNA reads TGCGCCAGCAGCCACTTACTAGCGGGGGGATACAATGAGCAGTTCTTC.

The rearrangement links TRBV19 to TRBJ1-1; 8 nucleotides line up with TRBD1. There are 13 residues in the CDR3. J was trimmed by 9 bases and V by 5 bases; bases with no gene match: 8. In germline, CDR1 is LNHDA, CDR2 SQIVND (reference sequence). The CDR3 protein is CASSDRGGQQAFF. The DNA for the CDR3 is TGTGCCAGTAGTGACAGGGGCGGGCAGCAAGCTTTCTTT.

CDR3: CASSLGPGQGFNEQYF. CDR3 DNA: TGTGCCAGCAGCTTGGGACCGGGACAGGGTTTTAACGAGCAGTACTTC. The chain combines TRBV7-2 with TRBJ2-7; 9 bases agree with TRBD1. CDR1 and CDR2 from the germline V gene are SGHTA and FQGNSA. The CDR3 is 16 residues long. Losses at the gene ends were 3 bases for V and 5 bases for J; bases not matched to a gene: 11. Together with reference TRBV7-2 and TRBJ2-7, the CDR3 gives the full variable domain: GAGVSQSPSNKVTEKGKDVELRCDPISGHTALYWYRQSLGQGLEFLIYFQGNSAPDKSGLPSDRFSAERTGGSVSTLTIQRTQQEDSAVYLCASSLGPGQGFNEQYFGPGTRLTVT.

The CDR3 reads CASSTLAGQQETQYF. CDR3 bases: TGTGCCAGTAGTACCCTAGCCGGGCAGCAAGAGACCCAGTACTTC. This chain uses TRBV19 with TRBJ2-5; possibly TRBD2 for D (5 bases). Germline V lookup: CDR1 LNHDA, CDR2 SQIVND (reference sequence). CDR3 length: 15 residues. Trimming removed 4 bases at V and 2 bases at J, with 14 bases between.

This chain uses TRBV5-4 with TRBJ2-2, with 10 bases aligning to TRBD2. V shed 2 bases, J shed 4 bases, and the junction held 8 bases outside the gene matches. CDR3 length: 17 residues. The germline V gene has CDR1 SGHNT and CDR2 YYREEE (reference sequence). CDR3 DNA: TGTGCCAGCAGCTTTCGGTCAGCGGGGGGGCCCACCGGGGAGCTGTTTTTT. It is translated as CASSFRSAGGPTGELFF.

V is TRBV4-3 and J is TRBJ2-1; TRBD1 matches 9 bases. Unmatched junction bases numbered 10, after V lost 0 bases and J lost 4 bases. The CDR3 contains 18 residues. From germline, CDR1 is LGHNA and CDR2 YSLEER. In nucleotides, the CDR3 is TGCGCCAGCAGCCAAGAAGTATCGAGGACAGGGGTGTACAATGAGCAGTTCTTC. It translates to CASSQEVSRTGVYNEQFF.

The rearrangement joins TRBV6-5 to TRBJ2-1; 11 bases line up with TRBD2. CDR1 and CDR2 from the germline V gene are MNHEY and SVGAGI. The CDR3 has 14 amino acids. The ends lost 3 bases at V and 7 bases at J; junction bases unmatched: 2. Here the CDR3 DNA reads TGTGCCAGCAGTTATAGCGGGGGGGTGAATGAGCAGTTCTTC. This codes for CASSYSGGVNEQFF.

In its sample, this clone was seen many times. The CDR3 bases are TGTGCCAGCAGCGTAGCTAGCGGGGGGGCCACCGGGGAGCTGTTTTTT. Protein product: CASSVASGGATGELFF. The chain carries TRBV9 and TRBJ2-2; 12 bases fit TRBD2. The CDR3 sequence is 16 residues long. CDR1 and CDR2 (germline): SGDLS, YYNGEE. Trimming cost V 0 bases and J 4 bases; bases outside gene matches: 1.

The chain employs TRBV27 and TRBJ2-7, with TRBD2 as a possible D gene (6 bases). CDR1 is MNHEY, CDR2 SMNVEV, per germline (reference sequence). V gave up 0 bases and J gave up 2 bases, with 17 bases separating them. This CDR3 has 17 residues. Here the CDR3 DNA reads TGTGCCAGCAGTTTATCGTACGCAGCGCGGGGAACCTACGAGCAGTACTTC. It specifies CASSLSYAARGTYEQYF.

This rearrangement joins TRBV4-3 to TRBJ1-6; TRBD1 might be the D (6 bases). V dropped 3 bases and J dropped 2 bases, with 11 bases sitting between them. Germline CDR1 LGHNA, CDR2 YSLEER. This CDR3 region has 16 residues. This CDR3 is CASSQLRTAYNSPLHF. In nucleotides, the CDR3 is TGCGCCAGCAGCCAGCTACGGACAGCCTATAATTCACCCCTCCACTTT.

The V gene is TRBV4-1, the J gene TRBJ1-1; tentative D call: TRBD1 (6 bases). Trimming removed 1 base from V and 1 base from J, with 7 bases in between. CDR1 is MGHRA and CDR2 is YSYEKL in the germline V gene. This CDR3 comprises 14 residues. CDR3 coding DNA: TGCGCCAGCAGCCAAGCAGGGGAGAACACTGAAGCTTTCTTT. It specifies CASSQAGENTEAFF.

The sample holds one count of this clone. This chain joins TRBV5-6 and TRBJ2-1; 12 bases agree with TRBD2. Germline V gene sequence: CDR1 SGHDT, CDR2 YYEEEE. The CDR3 totals 17 residues. Trimming removed 0 bases from V and 2 bases from J; junction bases left unmatched: 3. Here the CDR3 reads CASSLGTSGVTYNEQFF. The CDR3, as DNA: TGTGCCAGCAGCTTGGGGACTAGCGGGGTTACCTACAATGAGCAGTTCTTC.

V usage is TRBV11-3 and J usage is TRBJ2-5; D unresolved. V lost 5 bases and J lost 5, with 12 bases in between. The CDR3 is 13 residues long. From germline, CDR1 is SGHNT and CDR2 YENEEA. The DNA for the CDR3 is TGTGCCAGCAGCCAAGGTCCGGCGGAGACCCAGTACTTC. Translated, it gives CASSQGPAETQYF.

The CDR3 reads CASSIPGTTDTEAFF. In DNA, the CDR3 is TGTGCCAGCAGCATTCCCGGGACAACTGACACTGAAGCTTTCTTT. The rearrangement uses TRBV7-9 and TRBJ1-1, with a possible D match to TRBD1 (6 bases). The CDR3 consists of 15 residues. Trimming took off 5 bases at V and 3 bases at J, with 16 bases between the two ends. Looked up from germline, CDR1 is SEHNR and CDR2 is FQNEAQ (reference sequence).

The chain is built from TRBV7-3 and TRBJ2-6, with D unclear. The CDR3 is 15 amino acids. Germline V lookup: CDR1 SGHTA, CDR2 FQGTGA. Trimming removed 5 bases from V and 0 bases from J, with 8 bases in between. The CDR3 sequence: CASSRTSSGANVLTF. The DNA of the CDR3 is TGTGCCAGCAGCCGAACCAGCTCTGGGGCCAACGTCCTGACTTTC.

This clone appeared a single time. V and J are TRBV30 and TRBJ2-3; D call uncertain. Germline lookup yields CDR1 GTSNPN and CDR2 SVGIG (reference sequence). The CDR3 sequence is 15 residues long. Trimming removed 5 bases from V and 0 bases from J, with 15 bases in between. This CDR3 is CAWGAWADSTDTQYF. As DNA, the CDR3 is TGTGCCTGGGGAGCTTGGGCTGATAGCACAGATACGCAGTATTTT.

This chain joins TRBV7-3 and TRBJ1-5; possible D gene TRBD1, 6 bases. The CDR3 totals 16 residues. Per germline, CDR1 SGHTA and CDR2 FQGTGA. The V and J ends lost 5 bases and 2 bases respectively, with 16 bases between them. Here the CDR3 DNA reads TGTGCCAGCAGCCACAGGGATAATAGTTGCAATCAGCCCCAGCATTTT. Its translation: CASSHRDNSCNQPQHF.

V is TRBV6-2 or TRBV6-3 and J is TRBJ1-2, with 8 positions matching TRBD1. V gave up 6 bases and J gave up 7 bases; unmatched junction bases: 7. Germline CDR1 MNHEY, CDR2 SVGEGT. The CDR3 totals 13 residues. For the CDR3, the DNA is TGTGCCAGCAGCTCCGGACAGGGACTTGGCTACACCTTC. It yields the protein CASSSGQGLGYTF.

This clone was seen ten or more times. The same CDR3 also results from other DNA sequences found in this sample. V and J are TRBV2 and TRBJ1-1; D not certain. The V and J ends lost 6 bases and 1 base respectively, with 3 bases between them. Germline V gene sequence: CDR1 SNHLY, CDR2 FYNNEI. The CDR3 has 11 amino acids. DNA for the CDR3: TGTGCCAGCAGCCGGAACACTGAAGCTTTCTTT. Translation gives CASSRNTEAFF.

V is TRBV5-1 and J is TRBJ1-2; 7 positions agree with TRBD1. CDR1 is SGHRS, CDR2 YFSETQ, per germline. Germline trimming cut 3 bases from V and 4 bases from J; bases unmatched to any gene: 3. The CDR3 runs 13 residues. CDR3 residues: CASSSRTGYGYTF. As DNA, the CDR3 is TGCGCCAGCAGCTCACGGACAGGCTATGGCTACACCTTC.

The chain uses TRBV10-2 and TRBJ2-5; the match to TRBD2 covers 12 bases. The junction had 2 bases not matched to a gene; V was cut back by 6 bases and J by 0 bases. The CDR3 contains 15 residues. CDR1 is WSHSY and CDR2 is SAAADI in the germline V gene. The CDR3 region has the DNA TGCGCCAGCAGCGGACTAGCGGGGAACCAAGAGACCCAGTACTTC. Translation: CASSGLAGNQETQYF.

This chain joins TRBV5-4 and TRBJ1-2, with a possible D match to TRBD1 (5 bases). Trimming took off 5 bases at V and 9 bases at J, with 20 bases between the two ends. The V gene's germline CDR1 is SGHNT and CDR2 YYREEE (reference sequence). CDR3 length: 14 residues. CDR3 protein: CASRARDGAQSYTF. CDR3 DNA: TGTGCCAGCAGGGCTCGGGACGGAGCACAAAGCTACACCTTC.

The rearrangement uses TRBV6-5 and TRBJ2-7, with 11 bases fitting TRBD2. Germline assignment: CDR1 MNHEY and CDR2 SVGAGI. Germline trimming cut 4 bases from V and 4 bases from J; bases unmatched to any gene: 6. The CDR3 covers 15 residues. DNA for the CDR3: TGTGCCAGCAGTTCCCCGACTAGCGGGGATTACGAGCAGTACTTC. Its translation: CASSSPTSGDYEQYF.

The genes are TRBV18 and TRBJ2-7; D may be TRBD2 (5 bases). The V gene's germline CDR1 is KGHSH and CDR2 LQKENI. Trimming shortened V by 4 bases and J by 4 bases, and 8 bases separated the two germline ends. The CDR3 spans 12 residues. The CDR3 region has the DNA TGTGCCAGCTCACGACCGGGGTACGAGCAGTACTTC. It translates to CASSRPGYEQYF.

The rearrangement joins TRBV4-1 to TRBJ2-7; TRBD1 matches at 9 bases. J lost 5 bases, V lost 3 bases, and 8 bases had no gene match. The length of the CDR3 is 15 residues. Germline V gene data show CDR1 as MGHRA and CDR2 as YSYEKL. CDR3: CASSQVTGTGNEQYF. The CDR3, as DNA: TGCGCCAGCAGCCAGGTAACCGGGACAGGGAACGAGCAGTACTTC.